Below, 23 T cell receptor beta chains from the same sample are listed, as sequenced in a study of T cell responses to AZD1222 COVID-19 vaccine. Sequencing used immunoSEQ multiplex PCR; TCRdb keeps in-frame clones, though not all of them. The profile shows about 140,000 clones, almost 95% of them singletons. This material consisted of peripheral blood, taken 28 days after the second AZD1222 dose. The source of these receptors is an adult who received the AZD1222 COVID-19 vaccine.

The chain has TRBV5-1 and TRBJ1-2; TRBD1 agrees at 7 bases. Germline V CDR1 and CDR2: SGHRS, YFSETQ. Trimming cost V 4 bases and J 3 bases; bases outside gene matches: 6. The CDR3 sequence is 14 residues long. CDR3 in amino acids: CASSPLGQHYGYTF. The CDR3 nucleotides are TGCGCCAGCAGCCCGCTGGGACAGCACTATGGCTACACCTTC.

The J gene is TRBJ2-7, the V gene TRBV24-1; TRBD1 matches 9 bases. The CDR3 consists of 15 residues. V shed 4 bases, J shed 4 bases, and the junction held 7 bases outside the gene matches. Germline assignment: CDR1 KGHDR and CDR2 SFDVKD. CDR3 sequence reads: CATSENRDREYEQYF. CDR3 DNA sequence: TGTGCCACCAGTGAGAACCGGGACAGGGAATACGAGCAGTACTTC.

This chain uses TRBV19 with TRBJ2-7; 10 nucleotides align to TRBD1. Germline V gene data show CDR1 as LNHDA and CDR2 as SQIVND (reference sequence). The CDR3 has 15 residues. The J segment lost 3 bases and the V segment lost 4 bases, leaving 6 bases of the junction unmatched. The CDR3 reads CASSTAGTGVYEQYF. In DNA, the CDR3 is TGTGCCAGTAGTACGGCCGGGACAGGGGTCTACGAGCAGTACTTC. The entire variable domain, with the rest obtained from reference TRBV19 and TRBJ2-7, is as follows: DGGITQSPKYLFRKEGQNVTLSCEQNLNHDAMYWYRQDPGQGLRLIYYSQIVNDFQKGDIAEGYSVSREKKESFPLTVTSAQKNPTAFYLCASSTAGTGVYEQYFGPGTRLTVT.

This chain connects TRBV9 to TRBJ1-2; D gene uncertain. CDR1 and CDR2 (germline): SGDLS, YYNGEE. The CDR3 has 15 amino acids. Trimming stripped 0 bases from V and 8 bases from J, with 17 bases between. The CDR3 DNA sequence: TGTGCCAGCAGCGTAGGATACAGCCTCGTCAAAGGCTACACCTTC. Its translation: CASSVGYSLVKGYTF.

This chain uses TRBV6-1 with TRBJ2-7, with D perhaps being TRBD1 or TRBD2 (7 bases each). The germline CDR1 and CDR2 sequences are MNHNS and SASEGT. The CDR3 length is 14 residues. V shed 2 bases and J shed 9 bases, with 17 bases lying between them. The DNA for the CDR3 is TGTGCCAGCAGTGAATCGGCAGGGAGGGGGCGGCAGTACTTC. As protein: CASSESAGRGRQYF.

V gene TRBV6-5 combines with J gene TRBJ1-3; tentatively, D is TRBD1 (5 bases). V gave up 5 bases and J gave up 0 bases, with 8 bases separating them. CDR3 length: 14 residues. Germline assignment: CDR1 MNHEY and CDR2 SVGAGI. For the CDR3, the DNA is TGTGCCAGCAGTCCAGGGAGCTCTGGAAACACCATATATTTT. Translating it yields CASSPGSSGNTIYF.

This sequence joins TRBV28 and TRBJ1-5; a weak D match, TRBD1 (6 bases). CDR1 and CDR2 (germline): MDHEN, SYDVKM. The CDR3 is 14 amino acids. Trimming took 4 bases from V and 7 from J, leaving 14 bases between them. This CDR3 reads CASSSRGGGQPQHF. CDR3 sequence (DNA): TGTGCCAGCAGTTCCCGCGGGGGCGGACAGCCCCAGCATTTT.

This clone occurred a few times. The gene calls are TRBV14 and TRBJ1-1; D is undetermined. The V gene lost 1 base and the J gene lost 9 bases, with 9 bases spanning the gap. Germline V CDR1 and CDR2: SGHDN, FVKESK. The CDR3 is 12 amino acids. CDR3: CASSQVKGKAFF. The DNA for the CDR3 is TGTGCCAGCAGCCAAGTAAAAGGGAAAGCTTTCTTT.

The chain couples TRBV15 to TRBJ2-4; 7 bases match TRBD2. V lost 2 bases, J lost 5 bases, and 12 bases stayed unmatched. The CDR3 extends over 17 amino acids. The V gene's germline CDR1 is LNHNV and CDR2 YYDKDF (reference sequence). The CDR3 region has the DNA TGTGCCACCAGCAGAAGAGTGTATTCCAGCGGGGAAAACATTCAGTACTTC. Translating it yields CATSRRVYSSGENIQYF. Filled out from reference TRBV15 and TRBJ2-4, the complete variable domain reads DAMVIQNPRYQVTQFGKPVTLSCSQTLNHNVMYWYQQKSSQAPKLLFHYYDKDFNNEADTPDNFQSRRPNTSFCFLDIRSPGLGDTAMYLCATSRRVYSSGENIQYFGAGTRLSVL.

V is TRBV4-2 and J is TRBJ2-3, with TRBD1 matching 7 bases. Germline-derived CDR1 and CDR2 are LGHNA and YNFKEQ. Losses at the gene ends were 4 bases for V and 11 bases for J; bases not matched to a gene: 6. This CDR3 is built from 12 residues. The CDR3, as DNA: TGTGCCAGCAGCCCGGCTCAGGGGGAGCAGTATTTT. Protein product: CASSPAQGEQYF.

This chain joins TRBV2 and TRBJ1-1, with 7 bases aligning to TRBD1. CDR1 and CDR2 (germline): SNHLY, FYNNEI. The CDR3 has 13 amino acids. V lost 7 bases and J lost 3; bases outside the gene matches: 5. CDR3 bases: TGTGCCAGCATAGTAGACAGGGACACTGAAGCTTTCTTT. Translation: CASIVDRDTEAFF.

The CDR3 sequence is CAIRALNSAPYEQYF. The CDR3 bases are TGTGCCATCAGGGCACTAAACAGTGCTCCCTACGAGCAGTACTTC. The rearrangement uses TRBV10-3 and TRBJ2-7; no definite D call. The CDR3 consists of 15 residues. Germline CDR1 ENHRY, CDR2 SYGVKD. V shed 6 bases and J shed 2 bases, with 17 bases lying between them.

The rearrangement links TRBV29-1 to TRBJ2-7; 7 positions agree with TRBD1. This CDR3 is built from 12 residues. CDR1 and CDR2 from the germline V gene are SQVTM and ANQGSEA. Trimming at V came to 4 bases and at J to 3 bases, leaving 3 bases not matched to a gene. The DNA of the CDR3 is TGCAGCGTTGTCGGGACAGTCTACGAGCAGTACTTC. Translating it yields CSVVGTVYEQYF.

This clone turned up a few times. The chain is built from TRBV6-5 and TRBJ1-6, with a tentative D call TRBD1 (6 bases). Germline V gene lookup returns CDR1 MNHEY and CDR2 SVGAGI. CDR3 length equals 12 residues. The germline V and J ends were trimmed by 9 bases and 6 bases, with 9 bases remaining between them. CDR3 coding DNA: TGTGCCAGTCGGACAGTTAATTCACCCCTCCACTTT. As protein: CASRTVNSPLHF.

The V call is TRBV28, the J call TRBJ1-6; TRBD1 matches 8 bases. CDR1 is MDHEN and CDR2 is SYDVKM in the germline V gene. V was pared by 3 bases and J by 7 bases, with 8 bases of the junction left unmatched. The CDR3 contains 16 residues. The CDR3 loop is CASSFRGRLVNSPLHF. CDR3 nucleotide sequence: TGTGCCAGCAGTTTCAGGGGGCGCCTCGTGAATTCACCCCTCCACTTT.

The chain is built from TRBV28 and TRBJ1-1; 8 bases align to TRBD1. Trimming took 3 bases from V and 1 from J; bases not matched to a gene: 7. CDR1 is MDHEN and CDR2 is SYDVKM in the germline V gene. The CDR3 covers 16 residues. The CDR3 spells CASSFGDRGKNTEAFF. For the CDR3, the DNA is TGTGCCAGCAGTTTTGGAGACAGGGGAAAGAACACTGAAGCTTTCTTT.

The chain carries TRBV11-3 and TRBJ1-1, with TRBD1 matching 7 bases. Germline CDR1 SGHNT, CDR2 YENEEA. CDR3 size: 13 residues. V was clipped by 3 bases and J by 6 bases; unmatched bases: 4. CDR3 sequence (DNA): TGTGCCAGCAGCTTTGAGGGGGCCTCTGAAGCTTTCTTT. As protein: CASSFEGASEAFF.

This clone was seen just once. The chain employs TRBV12-3 or TRBV12-4 and TRBJ1-5; D is undetermined. The V and J ends lost 2 bases and 6 bases respectively, with 8 bases between them. This CDR3 contains 13 residues. The CDR3: CASSLFRGQPQHF. CDR3 DNA sequence: TGTGCCAGCAGTTTATTTCGGGGTCAGCCCCAGCATTTT.

In this sample, this clone turned up once. The genes are TRBV5-6 and TRBJ1-4, with D maybe TRBD1 (6 bases). The germline CDR1 and CDR2 sequences are SGHDT and YYEEEE. The ends were cut back, 4 bases at V and 7 bases at J, with 14 bases in the middle. This CDR3 is built from 14 residues. Written as DNA, the CDR3 is TGTGCCAGCAGCGGCGGCAGGGGTAGTGAAAAACTGTTTTTT. Translated: CASSGGRGSEKLFF.

The chain links TRBV5-5 to TRBJ2-3, with D unresolved. This CDR3 is built from 13 residues. Germline V CDR1 and CDR2: SGHKS, YYEKEE (reference sequence). V shed 6 bases and J shed 4 bases, with 12 bases lying between them. The CDR3 is CASTVLVADTQYF. Written as DNA, the CDR3 is TGTGCCAGCACCGTGCTGGTGGCAGATACGCAGTATTTT.

This clone was recorded once. This chain's CDR3 is CASSLSLTVGSPLHF. For the CDR3, the DNA is TGTGCCAGCAGCTTAAGTTTGACGGTGGGTTCACCCCTCCACTTT. V gene TRBV7-2 combines with J gene TRBJ1-6; D uncertain. This CDR3 region has 15 residues. Germline CDR1 reads SGHTA; CDR2 reads FQGNSA. V lost 2 bases and J lost 9, with 14 bases in between.

The chain carries TRBV24-1 and TRBJ2-1; weak D call: TRBD2 (6 bases). The V end was cut by 9 bases, the J end by 5 bases, with 10 bases between. CDR3 length: 12 residues. Germline-derived CDR1 and CDR2 are KGHDR and SFDVKD. CDR3 in DNA: TGTGCCACCGGAGGGCCTAACAATGAGCAGTTCTTC. Translation gives CATGGPNNEQFF.

V usage is TRBV20-1 and J usage is TRBJ1-1; D unclear. Germline CDR1 reads DFQATT; CDR2 reads SNEGSKA (reference sequence). This CDR3 is 14 amino acids long. The V end was cut by 3 bases, the J end by 4 bases, with 15 bases between. CDR3 residues: CSASLAGMSTEAFF. As DNA, the CDR3 is TGCAGTGCTAGTTTGGCCGGGATGAGCACTGAAGCTTTCTTT.